These 28 T cell receptor beta chains originate from one sample sequenced in a study of control samples from healthy donors and cancer patients. Sequencing used immunoSEQ multiplex PCR; TCRdb keeps in-frame clones, though not all of them. This repertoire shows 110,000 or so clones, 87% found once; its top ten account for around an eighth. Source material: blood. These receptors all come from a man aged 25-45 years in good health.

The J gene is TRBJ1-2, the V gene TRBV9; TRBD1 agrees at 7 bases. Looked up from germline, CDR1 is SGDLS and CDR2 is YYNGEE. After removal of 0 bases from V and 4 bases from J, the junction contained 6 bases not matched to a gene. The CDR3 spans 15 residues. The CDR3 region has the DNA TGTGCCAGCAGCGTAGAAGGGGGCGAGCTCTATGGCTACACCTTC. This codes for CASSVEGGELYGYTF.

The J gene is TRBJ1-3, the V gene TRBV30; D remains unclear. The germline gives CDR1 GTSNPN, CDR2 SVGIG (reference sequence). Trimming shortened V by 7 bases and J by 5 bases, and 18 bases separated the two germline ends. This CDR3 region has 14 residues. Here the CDR3 DNA reads TGTGCCTCCCCCCTCGGCGGCAGTAGAAACACCATATATTTT. This translates into CASPLGGSRNTIYF.

The gene calls are TRBV5-1 and TRBJ2-5, with TRBD2 matching over 7 bases. With V trimmed by 6 bases and J by 4 bases, 9 bases remained unmatched. Germline lookup yields CDR1 SGHRS and CDR2 YFSETQ. The CDR3 is 14 amino acids. CDR3 protein: CASTLGGIPETQYF. The DNA of the CDR3 is TGCGCCAGCACCCTGGGGGGGATTCCAGAGACCCAGTACTTC. The full variable domain, in which reference TRBV5-1 and TRBJ2-5 provide the parts outside the CDR3, is KAGVTQTPRYLIKTRGQQVTLSCSPISGHRSVSWYQQTPGQGLQFLFEYFSETQRNKGNFPGRFSGRQFSNSRSEMNVSTLELGDSALYLCASTLGGIPETQYFGPGTRLLVL.

This chain joins TRBV15 and TRBJ2-3; 7 bases line up with TRBD2. Looked up from germline, CDR1 is LNHNV and CDR2 is YYDKDF (reference sequence). The CDR3 is made up of 14 amino acids. Trimming at V came to 6 bases and at J to 4 bases, leaving 7 bases not matched to a gene. The CDR3 spells CATRRSGVADTQYF. CDR3 DNA sequence: TGTGCCACCAGGAGAAGCGGGGTGGCAGATACGCAGTATTTT.

Points on this clone: The same CDR3 can be traced to other DNA sequences in this sample. CDR3: CASSKLGGQLQETQYF. The CDR3 DNA is TGTGCCAGCAGCAAGCTTGGCGGACAGTTGCAAGAGACCCAGTACTTC. The genes are TRBV5-6 and TRBJ2-5, with TRBD1 as a possible D gene (6 bases). The CDR3 length is 16 residues. The germline gives CDR1 SGHDT, CDR2 YYEEEE. The V gene lost 4 bases and the J gene lost 2 bases, with 18 bases spanning the gap.

V and J are TRBV4-2 and TRBJ1-1; D unclear. The germline CDR1 and CDR2 sequences are LGHNA and YNFKEQ. The CDR3 sequence is 15 residues long. The V gene lost 4 bases and the J gene lost 8 bases, with 20 bases spanning the gap. CDR3 nucleotide sequence: TGTGCCAGCAGCCGGGCCGGTGAGGATGAAAAAGAAGCTTTCTTT. Encoded protein: CASSRAGEDEKEAFF.

This chain links TRBV5-4 with TRBJ1-1, with TRBD1 identical over 7 bases. In germline, CDR1 is SGHNT, CDR2 YYREEE (reference sequence). The CDR3 runs 17 residues. With 4 bases clipped from V and 4 bases from J, the junction kept 16 bases outside the gene matches. CDR3 amino acids: CASSPEPDRAGGTEAFF. The CDR3 DNA reads as TGTGCCAGCAGCCCGGAGCCCGACAGGGCGGGTGGCACTGAAGCTTTCTTT.

The chain couples TRBV25-1 to TRBJ1-5, with D possibly TRBD1 on 6 matching bases. The CDR3 totals 13 residues. Germline lookup yields CDR1 MGHDK and CDR2 SYGVNS. The V gene lost 6 bases and the J gene lost 1 base, with 7 bases spanning the gap. CDR3 sequence: CASSRGSNQPQHF. The DNA for the CDR3 is TGTGCCAGCAGCAGGGGAAGCAATCAGCCCCAGCATTTT.

This rearrangement joins TRBV18 to TRBJ1-4; 7 bases agree with TRBD1. Germline values: CDR1 KGHSH, CDR2 LQKENI. This CDR3 comprises 15 residues. The V gene end was trimmed by 3 bases and the J gene end by 3 bases; junction bases not matched to a gene: 4. CDR3 sequence reads: CASSPEGAPNEKLFF. For the CDR3, the DNA is TGTGCCAGCTCACCGGAGGGGGCACCTAATGAAAAACTGTTTTTT.

The J gene is TRBJ2-3, the V gene TRBV9; 7 bases align to TRBD1. The germline V gene encodes CDR1 SGDLS and CDR2 YYNGEE. The V gene end was trimmed by 4 bases and the J gene end by 1 base; junction bases not matched to a gene: 12. The CDR3 is made up of 17 amino acids. Here the CDR3 reads CASSKSAGTDGTDTQYF. The DNA of the CDR3 is TGTGCCAGCAGCAAAAGCGCCGGGACAGACGGCACAGATACGCAGTATTTT. Full variable domain (outside the CDR3, taken from reference TRBV9 and TRBJ2-3): DSGVTQTPKHLITATGQRVTLRCSPRSGDLSVYWYQQSLDQGLQFLIQYYNGEERAKGNILERFSAQQFPDLHSELNLSSLELGDSALYFCASSKSAGTDGTDTQYFGPGTRLTVL.

V and J are TRBV25-1 and TRBJ1-3; the D gene is possibly TRBD1 (6 bases). CDR3 length equals 13 residues. Trimming removed 6 bases at V and 4 bases at J, with 10 bases between. From germline, CDR1 is MGHDK and CDR2 SYGVNS. The CDR3 bases are TGTGCCAGCAGATACAGGGAAGGAAACACCATATATTTT. It yields the protein CASRYREGNTIYF.

This rearrangement joins TRBV3-1 (or the pseudogene TRBV3-2) to TRBJ1-3, with unresolved D. The germline V gene has CDR1 LGHDT and CDR2 YNNKEL (reference sequence). CDR3 length: 16 residues. Trimming removed 0 bases from V and 0 bases from J, with 9 bases in between. The DNA for the CDR3 is TGTGCCAGCAGCCAAGATCTAAGGAACTCTGGAAACACCATATATTTT. This codes for CASSQDLRNSGNTIYF.

The V and J genes are TRBV30 and TRBJ1-2; TRBD1 is a possible D gene (6 bases). This CDR3 region has 13 residues. V lost 3 bases and J 9 bases, leaving 17 bases between the germline ends. From germline, CDR1 is GTSNPN and CDR2 SVGIG (reference sequence). The CDR3: CAWSPGVRVSYTF. CDR3 nucleotides: TGTGCCTGGAGCCCAGGGGTCAGGGTCAGCTACACCTTC.

The chain uses TRBV19 and TRBJ1-1; D may be TRBD1 (5 bases). CDR1 is LNHDA and CDR2 is SQIVND in the germline V gene (reference sequence). V lost 3 bases and J lost 4, with 12 bases in between. This CDR3 is 14 amino acids long. CDR3: CASSMARATTEAFF. DNA of the CDR3: TGTGCCAGTAGTATGGCCAGGGCTACCACTGAAGCTTTCTTT.

The chain combines TRBV6-5 with TRBJ1-6; D is perhaps TRBD1 (6 bases). Germline V gene lookup returns CDR1 MNHEY and CDR2 SVGAGI. V lost 3 bases and J lost 10, with 13 bases in between. The CDR3 length is 14 residues. The CDR3 nucleotides are TGTGCCAGCAGTTATTCGAGGGGACAATCACCCCTCCACTTT. Translating gives CASSYSRGQSPLHF.

The chain uses TRBV6-6 and TRBJ1-4, with unresolved D. Deletions cut 6 bases from V and 8 bases from J, with 13 bases between. Germline loops: CDR1 MNHNY, CDR2 SVGAGI (reference sequence). The CDR3 contains 13 residues. The CDR3 loop is CASRTAGGEKLFF. The CDR3 DNA sequence: TGTGCCAGCAGGACGGCCGGAGGGGAAAAACTGTTTTTT.

This chain uses TRBV7-6 with TRBJ1-2; 11 positions agree with TRBD1. Germline V gene data show CDR1 as SGHVS and CDR2 as FNYEAQ. This CDR3 spans 16 amino acids. V shed 3 bases, J shed 6 bases, and the junction held 9 bases outside the gene matches. CDR3 loop: CASSFPRTGGLNGYTF. The CDR3, as DNA: TGTGCCAGCAGCTTCCCGCGGACAGGGGGCTTGAATGGCTACACCTTC.

The genes are TRBV29-1 and TRBJ2-2, with TRBD2 as a possible D gene (6 bases). Germline assignment: CDR1 SQVTM and CDR2 ANQGSEA. The CDR3 consists of 13 residues. V dropped 6 bases and J dropped 8 bases, with 16 bases sitting between them. DNA for the CDR3: TGCAGCGTGGCGACGGAGGGCGGGGGGGAGCTGTTTTTT. Its protein product is CSVATEGGGELFF.

CDR3 protein: CAWSHRDYNSPLHF. The CDR3 DNA reads as TGTGCCTGGAGTCACCGGGACTATAATTCACCCCTCCACTTT. The rearrangement joins TRBV30 to TRBJ1-6; D uncertain. V shed 2 bases and J shed 3 bases, with 8 bases lying between them. Germline V gives CDR1 GTSNPN, CDR2 SVGIG (reference sequence). This CDR3 comprises 14 residues.

The rearrangement links TRBV7-9 to TRBJ2-3; 12 bases are shared with TRBD2. Germline V CDR1 and CDR2: SEHNR, FQNEAQ (reference sequence). The CDR3 extends over 16 amino acids. The V and J ends lost 5 bases and 6 bases, in that order; junction bases with no gene match: 9. For the CDR3, the DNA is TGTGCCAGCAGCCCATCCGGACTAGCGGGGAGGGATACGCAGTATTTT. Translating it yields CASSPSGLAGRDTQYF. The entire variable domain, with the rest obtained from reference TRBV7-9 and TRBJ2-3, is as follows: DTGVSQNPRHKITKRGQNVTFRCDPISEHNRLYWYRQTLGQGPEFLTYFQNEAQLEKSRLLSDRFSAERPKGSFSTLEIQRTEQGDSAMYLCASSPSGLAGRDTQYFGPGTRLTVL.

The chain uses TRBV6-5 and TRBJ2-2; TRBD1 matches 8 bases. This CDR3 is 15 amino acids long. V shed 6 bases and J 1 base; nucleotides not matched to a gene: 4. Germline CDR1 and CDR2: MNHEY and SVGAGI. The CDR3 coding sequence is TGTGCCAGCAGCACCGGGACAGGGAACACCGGGGAGCTGTTTTTT. Its protein product is CASSTGTGNTGELFF.

The chain combines TRBV4-1 with TRBJ2-3; the match to TRBD1 covers 9 bases. Germline CDR1 and CDR2: MGHRA and YSYEKL. Trimming took 5 bases from V and 5 from J; bases not matched to a gene: 5. The CDR3 runs 14 residues. CDR3 amino acids: CASSKGQGRDTQYF. The DNA of the CDR3 is TGCGCCAGCAGCAAGGGACAGGGACGAGATACGCAGTATTTT.

This clone has a single count. The chain couples TRBV2 to TRBJ2-2, with D possibly being TRBD1 (5 bases). The germline V gene encodes CDR1 SNHLY and CDR2 FYNNEI. Between the trimmed V and J ends, which lost 2 bases and 6 bases, there was a span of 16 bases. The CDR3 is made up of 16 amino acids. CDR3 residues: CASSENPTGVAGELFF. CDR3 DNA: TGTGCCAGCAGTGAAAATCCCACAGGAGTCGCCGGGGAGCTGTTTTTT.

CDR3 sequence: CASSRTTGPSYGYTF. The DNA of the CDR3 is TGTGCCAGCAGCCGAACTACAGGGCCTTCCTATGGCTACACCTTC. The genes are TRBV3-1 (or the pseudogene TRBV3-2) and TRBJ1-2, with a weak D call TRBD1 (6 bases). The CDR3 covers 15 residues. The germline CDR1 and CDR2 sequences are LGHDT and YNNKEL (reference sequence). Trimming took off 4 bases at V and 4 bases at J, with 16 bases between the two ends.

This clone was counted only a few times. This CDR3 is also generated by other DNA sequences in the sample. V and J are TRBV3-1 (or the pseudogene TRBV3-2) and TRBJ2-5, with D tentatively TRBD2 (6 bases). The CDR3 has 14 amino acids. V lost 6 bases and J 5 bases, leaving 16 bases between the germline ends. CDR1 and CDR2 (germline): LGHDT, YNNKEL (reference sequence). The chain's CDR3 is CASSLGGLRETQYF. CDR3 sequence (DNA): TGTGCCAGCAGTCTAGGAGGGCTCCGGGAGACCCAGTACTTC.

The V gene is TRBV5-5, the J gene TRBJ2-5; TRBD2 aligns across 11 bases. This CDR3 is built from 15 residues. Germline CDR1 reads SGHKS; CDR2 reads YYEKEE (reference sequence). J was trimmed by 1 base and V by 4 bases; bases with no gene match: 3. The CDR3 protein is CASSILAGVQETQYF. The CDR3 coding sequence is TGTGCCAGCAGCATACTAGCGGGGGTCCAAGAGACCCAGTACTTC.

The CDR3 reads CASSETGGGSPLHF. In DNA form, the CDR3 reads TGTGCCAGCAGTGAGACAGGGGGAGGTTCACCCCTCCACTTT. V and J are TRBV25-1 and TRBJ1-6; the match to TRBD1 covers 9 bases. The V and J ends lost 3 bases and 9 bases, in that order; junction bases with no gene match: 3. Germline CDR1 is MGHDK and CDR2 is SYGVNS. The CDR3 length is 14 residues.

The chain carries TRBV19 and TRBJ1-4, with a tentative D call TRBD1 (5 bases). Germline V gives CDR1 LNHDA, CDR2 SQIVND (reference sequence). Trimming took 5 bases from V and 2 from J, leaving 15 bases between them. The length of the CDR3 is 16 residues. The CDR3 reads CASSRQGTRTNEKLFF. CDR3 sequence (DNA): TGTGCCAGTAGTCGTCAGGGAACTAGGACTAATGAAAAACTGTTTTTT.